A selection of T cell receptor beta chains follows, all from one sample in a study of blood T cell repertoires in COVID-19. Assay: immunoSEQ multiplex PCR; the TCRdb copy retains only in-frame clones and omits some. The data show around 300,000 clones, roughly nine tenths seen once. The specimen sequenced was peripheral blood. Receptors were obtained from a woman in her twenties or thirties with COVID-19, enrolled during active disease. The CDR3 runs from the conserved cysteine through the conserved F or W. A D gene is named only where the DNA matches it firmly. The listing skips clone size in some rows; elsewhere it reads once, few, many or a size class.

few | TRBJ2-7 | TRBV30 | TRBD2 | TGTGCCTGCGGACTAGCGGGCCGTTCCACCTACGAGCAGTACTTC | CACGLAGRSTYEQYF
many | TRBJ2-2 | TRBV7-2 | TRBD2 | TGTGCCAGCAGCCCAAGACTAGCGAGAGGAGATACCGGGGAGCTGTTTTTT | CASSPRLARGDTGELFF
NA | TRBJ1-1 | TRBV27 | TRBD1 | TGTGCCAGCAGTAACAGGGGAGAAGCTTTCTTT | CASSNRGEAFF
NA | TRBJ1-4 | TRBV2 | TRBD1 | TGTGCCAGCAGTACAGGGGTGGAGGAAAAACTGTTTTTT | CASSTGVEEKLFF
NA | TRBJ2-3 | TRBV6-4 | NA | TGTGCCAGCAGCCTGGAGCGCGCCACAGATACGCAGTATTTT | CASSLERATDTQYF
NA | TRBJ1-5 | TRBV2 | TRBD1 | TGTGCCAGCCGGACAGGGAACCAGCCCCAGCATTTT | CASRTGNQPQHF
NA | TRBJ2-7 | TRBV5-4 | NA | TGTGCCAGCAGCTTGGGACGGGAGAGAAACTACGAGCAGTACTTC | CASSLGRERNYEQYF
NA | TRBJ2-3 | TRBV19 | TRBD2 | TGTGCCAGTACCCGAGGGACTAGCGCGTCCACAGATACGCAGTATTTT | CASTRGTSASTDTQYF
NA | TRBJ2-7 | TRBV18 | TRBD1 | TGTGCCAGCTCACTCAGGGACAGCCGCTACGAGCAGTACTTC | CASSLRDSRYEQYF
NA | TRBJ1-3 | TRBV28 | NA | TGTGCCAGCAGGTCGGGGGGGAGCGCGGGAAACACCATATATTTT | CASRSGGSAGNTIYF
once | TRBJ1-3 | TRBV28 | TRBD1 | TGTGCCAGCAGTGTGGGACAGATTCACTCTGGAAACACCATATATTTT | CASSVGQIHSGNTIYF
few | TRBJ2-7 | TRBV30 | TRBD1 | TGTGCCTGGAGTGGGGAGGACAGGGGGCCCTACGAGCAGTACTTC | CAWSGEDRGPYEQYF
few | TRBJ1-3 | TRBV18 | NA | TGTGCCAGCTCACCCCAAGGTTACAGTTACTCTGGAAACACCATATATTTT | CASSPQGYSYSGNTIYF
NA | TRBJ2-2 | TRBV5-4 | NA | TGTGCCAGCAGCTTTGCAGGGGTCGAGGCCGGGGAGCTGTTTTTT | CASSFAGVEAGELFF
NA | TRBJ1-2 | TRBV30 | NA | TGTGCCTGGACCCAGGGTAGCGGCGCTGGCTACACCTTC | CAWTQGSGAGYTF
NA | TRBJ1-4 | TRBV11-1 | NA | TGTGCCAGCAGCCCTTGGGCGGGGGACGGCGTGTTTTTT | CASSPWAGDGVFF
NA | TRBJ2-7 | TRBV11-2 | NA | TGTGCCAGCAGCTTAGATAGTGTTTCGGGCTCCTACGAGCAGTACTTC | CASSLDSVSGSYEQYF
NA | TRBJ1-5 | TRBV19 | NA | TGTGCCAGTAGTATAGAGCAAATGAGGCAGGGAAGAAATAGCAATCAGCCCCAGCATTTT | CASSIEQMRQGRNSNQPQHF
NA | TRBJ1-4 | TRBV6-5 | TRBD1 | TGTGCCAGCAGCGCAACTGACAGGGGGCCTGAAAAACTGTTTTTT | CASSATDRGPEKLFF
NA | TRBJ1-2 | TRBV6-1 | NA | TGTGCCAGCAGTGAAGAGGTTGGGACACTCGTTAACTATGGCTACACCTTC | CASSEEVGTLVNYGYTF
NA | TRBJ2-2 | TRBV6-5 | NA | TGTGCCAGCAGTTACTCGTCAGGGCCCGGGGAGCTGTTTTTT | CASSYSSGPGELFF
NA | TRBJ2-3 | TRBV11-3 | NA | TGTGCCAGCAGCCCCCGCAGCGGCTCTGGCACAGATACGCAGTATTTT | CASSPRSGSGTDTQYF
NA | TRBJ1-1 | TRBV10-2 | NA | TGCGCCAGCAGTGGTTCCGTAACTGAAGCTTTCTTT | CASSGSVTEAFF
NA | TRBJ2-7 | TRBV21-1 | NA | TGTGCCAGCAGCAATTGGGGTAGCGGGAGGGACTACGAGCAGTACTTC | CASSNWGSGRDYEQYF
NA | TRBJ2-2 | TRBV19 | TRBD1 | TGTGCCAGTAGTATAGTATCAGGGGGCATGAACACCGGGGAGCTGTTTTTT | CASSIVSGGMNTGELFF
NA | TRBJ2-5 | TRBV2 | NA | TGTGCCAGCAGTTACGAGTACGGGACCCAGTACTTC | CASSYEYGTQYF
NA | TRBJ1-1 | TRBV2 | NA | TGTGCCAGCAGCGCCGACAGAAGGAACACTGAAGCTTTCTTT | CASSADRRNTEAFF